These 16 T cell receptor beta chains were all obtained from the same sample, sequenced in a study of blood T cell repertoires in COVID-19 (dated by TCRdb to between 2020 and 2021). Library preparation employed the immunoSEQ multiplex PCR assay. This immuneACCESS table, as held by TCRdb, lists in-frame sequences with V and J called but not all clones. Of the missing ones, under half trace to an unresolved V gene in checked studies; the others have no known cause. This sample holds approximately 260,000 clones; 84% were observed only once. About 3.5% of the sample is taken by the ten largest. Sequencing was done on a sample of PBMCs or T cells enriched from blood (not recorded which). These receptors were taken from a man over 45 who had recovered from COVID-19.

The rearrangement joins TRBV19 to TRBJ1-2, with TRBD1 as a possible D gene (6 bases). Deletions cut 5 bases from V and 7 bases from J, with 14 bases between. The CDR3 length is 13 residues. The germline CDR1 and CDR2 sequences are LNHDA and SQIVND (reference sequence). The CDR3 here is CASSLRTASGYTF. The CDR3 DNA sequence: TGTGCCAGTAGTCTAAGGACAGCGTCTGGCTACACCTTC.

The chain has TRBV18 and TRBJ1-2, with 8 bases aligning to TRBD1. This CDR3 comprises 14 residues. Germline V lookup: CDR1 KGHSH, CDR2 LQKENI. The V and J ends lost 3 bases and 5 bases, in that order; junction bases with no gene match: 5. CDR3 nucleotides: TGTGCCAGCTCACCGGGGACAGGAACATATGGCTACACCTTC. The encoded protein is CASSPGTGTYGYTF. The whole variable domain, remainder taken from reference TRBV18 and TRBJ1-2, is NAGVMQNPRHLVRRRGQEARLRCSPMKGHSHVYWYRQLPEEGLKFMVYLQKENIIDESGMPKERFSAEFPKEGPSILRIQQVVRGDSAAYFCASSPGTGTYGYTFGSGTRLTVV.

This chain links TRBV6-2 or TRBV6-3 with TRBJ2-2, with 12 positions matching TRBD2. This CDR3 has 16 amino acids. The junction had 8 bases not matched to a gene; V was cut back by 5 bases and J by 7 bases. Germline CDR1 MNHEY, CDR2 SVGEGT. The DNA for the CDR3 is TGTGCCAGCAGTGAGACTAGCGGGGGTTTTCTCGGGGAGCTGTTTTTT. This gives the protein CASSETSGGFLGELFF.

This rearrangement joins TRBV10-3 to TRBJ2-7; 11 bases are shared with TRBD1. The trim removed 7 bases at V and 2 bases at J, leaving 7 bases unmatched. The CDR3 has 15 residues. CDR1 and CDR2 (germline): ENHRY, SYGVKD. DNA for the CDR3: TGTGCCATCACCGAGGGGACAGGGGGAACCTACGAGCAGTACTTC. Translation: CAITEGTGGTYEQYF.

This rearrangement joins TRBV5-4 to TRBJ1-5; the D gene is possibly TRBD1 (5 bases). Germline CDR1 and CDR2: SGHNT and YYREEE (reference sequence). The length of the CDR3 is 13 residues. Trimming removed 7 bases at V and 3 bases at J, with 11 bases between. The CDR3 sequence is CASAQDNNQPQHF. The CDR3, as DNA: TGTGCCAGCGCTCAGGACAACAATCAGCCCCAGCATTTT.

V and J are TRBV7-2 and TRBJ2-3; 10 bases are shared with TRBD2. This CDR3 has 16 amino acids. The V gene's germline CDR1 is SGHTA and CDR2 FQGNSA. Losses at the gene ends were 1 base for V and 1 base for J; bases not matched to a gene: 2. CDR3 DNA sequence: TGTGCCAGCAGCTTAGTGGGGACTAGCGGCACAGATACGCAGTATTTT. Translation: CASSLVGTSGTDTQYF.

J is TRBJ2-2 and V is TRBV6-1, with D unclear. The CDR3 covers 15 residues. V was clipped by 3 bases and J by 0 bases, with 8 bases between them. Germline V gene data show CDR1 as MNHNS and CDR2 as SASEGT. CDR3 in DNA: TGTGCCAGCAGTGAGTCTGCAGCGAACACCGGGGAGCTGTTTTTT. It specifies CASSESAANTGELFF.

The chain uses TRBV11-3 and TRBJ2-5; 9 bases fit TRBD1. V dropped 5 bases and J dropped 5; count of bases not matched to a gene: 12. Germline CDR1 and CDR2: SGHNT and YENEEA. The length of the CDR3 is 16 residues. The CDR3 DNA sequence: TGTGCCAGCAGCCGCAGGATACAGGGGGCGGATGAGACCCAGTACTTC. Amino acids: CASSRRIQGADETQYF.

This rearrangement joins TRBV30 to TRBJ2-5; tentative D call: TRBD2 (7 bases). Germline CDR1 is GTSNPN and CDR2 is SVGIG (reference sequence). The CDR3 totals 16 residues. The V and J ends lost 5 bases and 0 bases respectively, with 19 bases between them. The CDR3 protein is CAWGPPSGGHQETQYF. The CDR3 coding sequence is TGTGCCTGGGGTCCCCCTTCGGGGGGCCACCAAGAGACCCAGTACTTC. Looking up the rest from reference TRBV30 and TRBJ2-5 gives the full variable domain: SQTIHQWPATLVQPVGSPLSLECTVEGTSNPNLYWYRQAAGRGLQLLFYSVGIGQISSEVPQNLSASRPQDRQFILSSKKLLLSDSGFYLCAWGPPSGGHQETQYFGPGTRLLVL.

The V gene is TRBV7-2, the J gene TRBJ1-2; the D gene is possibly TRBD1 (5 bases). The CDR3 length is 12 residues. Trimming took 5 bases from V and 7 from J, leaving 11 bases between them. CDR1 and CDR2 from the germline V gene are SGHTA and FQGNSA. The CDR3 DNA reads TGTGCCAGCAGCCACCAGGGTCGTGGCTACACCTTC. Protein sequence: CASSHQGRGYTF.

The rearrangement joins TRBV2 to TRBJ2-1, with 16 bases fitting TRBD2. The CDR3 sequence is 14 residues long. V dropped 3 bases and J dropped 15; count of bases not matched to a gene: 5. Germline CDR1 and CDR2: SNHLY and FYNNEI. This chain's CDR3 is CASSEGLAGGPWFF. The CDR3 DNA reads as TGTGCCAGCAGTGAGGGACTAGCGGGAGGGCCTTGGTTCTTC.

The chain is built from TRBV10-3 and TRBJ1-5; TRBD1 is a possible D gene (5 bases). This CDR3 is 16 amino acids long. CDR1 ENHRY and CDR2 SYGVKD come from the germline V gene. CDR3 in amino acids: CARPLNRNEGNQPQHF. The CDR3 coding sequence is TGTGCACGACCACTGAACAGGAACGAGGGCAATCAGCCCCAGCATTTT.

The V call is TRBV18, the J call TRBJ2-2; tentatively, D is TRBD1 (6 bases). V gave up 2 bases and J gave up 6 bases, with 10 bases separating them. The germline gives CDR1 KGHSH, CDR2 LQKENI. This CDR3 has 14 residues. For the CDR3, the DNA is TGTGCCAGCTCACCAGCCAGGGGCCCCGGGGAGCTGTTTTTT. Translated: CASSPARGPGELFF.

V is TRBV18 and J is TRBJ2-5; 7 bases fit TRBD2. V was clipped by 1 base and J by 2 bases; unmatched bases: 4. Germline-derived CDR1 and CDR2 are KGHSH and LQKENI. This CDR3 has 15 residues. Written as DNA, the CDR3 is TGTGCCAGCTCACCACGGGCGGGGGTACAAGAGACCCAGTACTTC. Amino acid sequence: CASSPRAGVQETQYF.

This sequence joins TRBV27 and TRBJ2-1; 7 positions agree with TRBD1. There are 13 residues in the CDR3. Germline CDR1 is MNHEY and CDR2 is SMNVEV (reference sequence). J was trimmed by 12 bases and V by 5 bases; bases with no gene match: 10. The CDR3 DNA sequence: TGTGCCAGCAGTCCAAGAAGAGGGGGCTGGCAGTTCTTC. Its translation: CASSPRRGGWQFF.

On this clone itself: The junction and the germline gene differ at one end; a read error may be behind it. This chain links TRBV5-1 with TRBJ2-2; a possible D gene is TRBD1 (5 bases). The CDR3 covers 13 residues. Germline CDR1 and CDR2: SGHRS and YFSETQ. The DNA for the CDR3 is TGCGCCAGCAGCCTTGATGGGGCCGGCGAGCTGTTTTTT. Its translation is CASSLDGAGELFF.